This record looks at one T cell receptor (beta chain) sequence and its context. Germline CDR1 is SGHAT and CDR2 is FQNNGV. The CDR3 spans 13 residues. Trimming removed 5 bases at V and 10 bases at J, with 15 bases between. The data were obtained in a study of blood T cell repertoires in COVID-19. In the original processing: Quantification of nucleated cells was approximated via reference gene primer amplification. The repertoire was sequenced with immunoSEQ multiplex PCR; TCRdb's copy has only in-frame clones and lacks some. V, J and clone size are those of that table, while D and trimming were read from the DNA. The sample shows about 35,000 clones, roughly 80% of them seen only once.

The receptor was isolated from a man aged 80 or over with active or convalescent COVID-19. This chain connects TRBV11-2 to TRBJ2-1; possibly TRBD1 for D (5 bases). The material sequenced was peripheral blood. The chain's CDR3 is CASSPGIYREQFF. CDR3 bases: TGTGCCAGCAGCCCAGGAATTTACAGGGAGCAGTTCTTC.